The clone carrying this TCR beta chain has a single count. As yet, its antigen is unknown. This specimen includes other DNA sequences encoding the same CDR3. Both 60 Vbeta primers and 13 Jbeta primers went into the PCR. TCRdb's table, derived via immunoSEQ multiplex PCR, lists solely in-frame clones and lacks some. The sample consists of some 120,000 clones, around 82% of them appearing once. The sample is drawn from a study of cytomegalovirus exposure and HLA in healthy donors. Study-level findings and limits: In a later analysis, HLA-C alleles had the fewest associated TCRs, DRB1 alleles the most. When presence/absence was analysed, sequencing depth was taken to be roughly uniform across donors. The study found most TCR sequences rare, yet found some public TCRs in many donors.

The CDR3 contains 15 residues. Germline loops: CDR1 SGDLS, CDR2 YYNGEE. The V end was cut by 8 bases, the J end by 7 bases, with 22 bases between. Healthy bone marrow donors made up the donors. The clonotype originates from a male donor in good health and CMV-seropositive. The sample comprised PBMCs. This chain uses TRBV9 with TRBJ2-1; TRBD2 is a possible D gene (6 bases). The CDR3 protein is CASSPLGGLGNEQFF. CDR3 DNA sequence: TGTGCCAGTAGCCCTCTCGGGGGATTGGGAAATGAGCAGTTCTTC.